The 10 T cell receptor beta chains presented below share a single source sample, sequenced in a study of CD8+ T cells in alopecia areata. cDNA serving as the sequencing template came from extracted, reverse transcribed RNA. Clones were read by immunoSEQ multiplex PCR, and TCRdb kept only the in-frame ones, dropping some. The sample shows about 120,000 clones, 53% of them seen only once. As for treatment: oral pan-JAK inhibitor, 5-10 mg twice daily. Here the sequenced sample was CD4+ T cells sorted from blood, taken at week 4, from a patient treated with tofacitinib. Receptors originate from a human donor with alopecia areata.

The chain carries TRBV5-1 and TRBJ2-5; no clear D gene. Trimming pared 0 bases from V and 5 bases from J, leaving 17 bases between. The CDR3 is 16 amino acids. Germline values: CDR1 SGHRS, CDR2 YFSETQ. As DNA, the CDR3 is TGCGCCAGCAGCTTGGGATCCGTGCAGGTTTCGGAGACCCAGTACTTC. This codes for CASSLGSVQVSETQYF.

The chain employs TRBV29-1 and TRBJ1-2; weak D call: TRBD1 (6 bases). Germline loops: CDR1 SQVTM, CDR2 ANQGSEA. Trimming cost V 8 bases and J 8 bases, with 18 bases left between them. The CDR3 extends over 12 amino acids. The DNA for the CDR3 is TGCAGCTCTCAGACAGGCTCTAGGGGCTACACCTTC. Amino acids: CSSQTGSRGYTF.

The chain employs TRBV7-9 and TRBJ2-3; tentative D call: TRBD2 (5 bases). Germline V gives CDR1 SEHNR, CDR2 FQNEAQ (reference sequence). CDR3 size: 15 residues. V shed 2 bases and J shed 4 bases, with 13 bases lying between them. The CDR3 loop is CASSLLAFGPDTQYF. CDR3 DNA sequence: TGTGCCAGCAGCTTACTAGCTTTCGGCCCAGATACGCAGTATTTT.

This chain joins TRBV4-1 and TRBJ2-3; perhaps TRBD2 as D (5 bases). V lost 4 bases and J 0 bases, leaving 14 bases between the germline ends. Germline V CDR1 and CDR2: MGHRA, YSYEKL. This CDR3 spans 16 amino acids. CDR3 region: CASSPKGAASTDTQYF. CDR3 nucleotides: TGCGCCAGCAGCCCCAAGGGAGCGGCTAGCACAGATACGCAGTATTTT.

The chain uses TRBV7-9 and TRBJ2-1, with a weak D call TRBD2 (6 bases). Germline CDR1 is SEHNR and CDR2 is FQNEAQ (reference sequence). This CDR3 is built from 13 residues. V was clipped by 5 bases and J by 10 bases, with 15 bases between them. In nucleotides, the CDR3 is TGTGCCAGCAGCGAAAGACTTGCGGGGGAGCAGTTCTTC. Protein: CASSERLAGEQFF.

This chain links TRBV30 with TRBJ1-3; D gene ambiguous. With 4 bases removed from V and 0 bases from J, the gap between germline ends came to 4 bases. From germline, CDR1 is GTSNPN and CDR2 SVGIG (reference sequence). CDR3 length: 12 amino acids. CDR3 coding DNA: TGTGCCTGGACGGCCTCTGGAAACACCATATATTTT. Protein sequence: CAWTASGNTIYF.

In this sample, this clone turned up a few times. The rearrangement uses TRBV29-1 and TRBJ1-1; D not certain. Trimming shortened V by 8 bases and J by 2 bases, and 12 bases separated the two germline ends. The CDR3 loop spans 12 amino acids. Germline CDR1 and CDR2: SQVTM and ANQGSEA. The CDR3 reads CSSSGHNTEAFF. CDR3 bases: TGCAGCTCCTCCGGGCACAACACTGAAGCTTTCTTT.

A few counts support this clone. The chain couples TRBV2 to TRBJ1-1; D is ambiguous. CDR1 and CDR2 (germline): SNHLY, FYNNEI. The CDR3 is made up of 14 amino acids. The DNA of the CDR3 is TGTGCGGGAGGGAGAGGGCTAGGCGGCGCTGAAGCTTTCTTT. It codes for CAGGRGLGGAEAFF. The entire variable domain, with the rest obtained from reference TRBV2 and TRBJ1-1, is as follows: EPEVTQTPSHQVTQMGQEVILRCVPISNHLYFYWYRQILGQKVEFLVSFYNNEISEKSEIFDDQFSVERPDGSNFTLKIRSTKLEDSAMYFCAGGRGLGGAEAFFGQGTRLTVV.

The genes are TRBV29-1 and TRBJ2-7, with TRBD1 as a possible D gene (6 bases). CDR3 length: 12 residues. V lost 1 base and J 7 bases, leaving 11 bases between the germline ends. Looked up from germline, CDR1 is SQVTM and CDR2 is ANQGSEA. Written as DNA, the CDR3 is TGCAGCGTTGAAGGGGGGCATCGGGAGCAGTACTTC. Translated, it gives CSVEGGHREQYF.

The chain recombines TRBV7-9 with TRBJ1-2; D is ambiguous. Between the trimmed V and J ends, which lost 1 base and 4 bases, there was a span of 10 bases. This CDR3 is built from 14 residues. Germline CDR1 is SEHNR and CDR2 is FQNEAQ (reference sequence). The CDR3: CASSLEGERYGYTF. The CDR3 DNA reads TGTGCCAGCAGCTTAGAGGGCGAGCGCTATGGCTACACCTTC.